Sequencing of this TCR beta chain was carried out in a study of T cell responses to AZD1222 COVID-19 vaccine. Notes on the study in general: Increased Spike-specific TCR breadth and depth were observed after two AZD1222 doses.

About this clone itself: Its antigen is unknown.

CDR1 is SNHLY, CDR2 FYNNEI, per germline. This CDR3 is 14 amino acids long. V lost 8 bases, J lost 2 bases, and 14 bases lay in between. This table comes from immunoSEQ multiplex PCR, and its TCRdb copy is limited to in-frame clones, with some not included. The sample comprises about 170,000 clones, roughly 87% of which are singletons, and around 1% rests with the top ten. Second-dose intervals of approximately 4 or approximately 12 weeks were pooled. The receptor was isolated from an adult who received the AZD1222 COVID-19 vaccine. The source was peripheral blood, collected 28 days after the second AZD1222 dose. The genes are TRBV2 and TRBJ2-3, with D tentatively TRBD1 (5 bases). In DNA form, the CDR3 reads TGTGCCAGCGCTGGGGCACTAAACACAGATACGCAGTATTTT. Amino acid sequence: CASAGALNTDTQYF.